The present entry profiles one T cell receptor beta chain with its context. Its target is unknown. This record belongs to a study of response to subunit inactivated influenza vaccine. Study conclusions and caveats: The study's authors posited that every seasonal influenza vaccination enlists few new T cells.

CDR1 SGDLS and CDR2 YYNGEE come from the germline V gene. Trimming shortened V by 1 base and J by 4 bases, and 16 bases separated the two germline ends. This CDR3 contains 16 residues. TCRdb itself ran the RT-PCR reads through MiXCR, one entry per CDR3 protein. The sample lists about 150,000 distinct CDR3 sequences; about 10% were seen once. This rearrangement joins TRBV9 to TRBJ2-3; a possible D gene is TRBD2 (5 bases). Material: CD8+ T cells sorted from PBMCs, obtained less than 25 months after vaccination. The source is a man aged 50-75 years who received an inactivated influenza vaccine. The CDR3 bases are TGTGCCAGCAGCGTATTTCCGGAGGCAGCGGCAGATACGCAGTATTTT. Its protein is CASSVFPEAAADTQYF.